The present T cell receptor beta chain was sequenced within a study of OX40 agonist ivuxolimab in advanced cancers. This table comes from immunoSEQ multiplex PCR, and its TCRdb copy is limited to in-frame clones, with some not included. The sample records 80,000 or so clones, approximately 80% being singletons. This clonotype was obtained from an adult with an advanced solid tumor such as melanoma, head and neck, liver or kidney cancer. Sequencing was performed on CD4+ or CD8+ T cells sorted from blood, taken in a trial of the OX40 agonist ivuxolimab.

The CDR3 DNA sequence: TGTGCCAGCAGTTTATCCGGGGCGCATACGCAGTATTTT. Protein sequence: CASSLSGAHTQYF. This chain links TRBV27 with TRBJ2-3; D could derive from TRBD1 or TRBD2 (5 bases each). Trimming shortened V by 0 bases and J by 7 bases, and 8 bases separated the two germline ends. There are 13 residues in the CDR3. Germline CDR1 reads MNHEY; CDR2 reads SMNVEV (reference sequence).